This entry features one TCR beta chain sequence. The target antigen is unknown. This record comes from a study of tumor and adjacent non-tumor tissue in lung cancer. Study-level information: Each sample yielded 3.9 million or so productive TCRbeta reads on average. Findings of the study overall: Compared with tumor, normal lung showed significantly lower TCR diversity. Normal lung showed higher cumulative top 100 clone frequency than tumor.

The library came from three nested PCR rounds adapted from ARM-PCR protocols. TCRdb processed the multiplex PCR reads anew with MiXCR; each CDR3 protein has one entry. Among 50,000 to 70,000 distinct CDR3 sequences listed, about 56% were seen once. No cell sorting was done before RNA was extracted from the tissue. More than 3 cm separated this lung sample from the edge of the tumor. The ends were cut back, 6 bases at V and 4 bases at J, with 22 bases in the middle. The CDR3 totals 16 residues. This chain uses TRBV12-3 or TRBV12-4 with TRBJ2-7; D could derive from TRBD1 or TRBD2 (6 bases each). The sample was distant non-tumor lung tissue. This TCR came from a man aged 65-85 years with non-small cell lung cancer. The CDR3 DNA reads as TGTGCCAGCAGCCTCCCGGGCGGGACACTTCTATACGAGCAGTACTTC. The encoded protein is CASSLPGGTLLYEQYF.